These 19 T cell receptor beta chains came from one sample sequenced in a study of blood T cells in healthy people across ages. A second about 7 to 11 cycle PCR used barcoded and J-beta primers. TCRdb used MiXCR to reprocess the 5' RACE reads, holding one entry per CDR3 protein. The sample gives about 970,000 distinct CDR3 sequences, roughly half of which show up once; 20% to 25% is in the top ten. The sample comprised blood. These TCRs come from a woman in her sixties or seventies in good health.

CDR3 amino acids: CSARDPRDYGYTF. For the CDR3, the DNA is TGCAGTGCTAGAGATCCTAGAGACTATGGCTACACCTTC. V gene TRBV20-1 combines with J gene TRBJ1-2, with D unresolved. Germline V CDR1 and CDR2: DFQATT, SNEGSKA (reference sequence). Trimming took off 0 bases at V and 3 bases at J, with 8 bases between the two ends. This CDR3 is 13 amino acids long.

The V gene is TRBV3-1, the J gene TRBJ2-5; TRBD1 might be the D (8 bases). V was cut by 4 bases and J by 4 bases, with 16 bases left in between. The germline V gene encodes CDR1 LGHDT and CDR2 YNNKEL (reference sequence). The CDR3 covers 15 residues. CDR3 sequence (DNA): TGTGCCAGCAGCCTAGGCACAGGGGGGGGAGAGACCCAGTACTTC. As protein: CASSLGTGGGETQYF.

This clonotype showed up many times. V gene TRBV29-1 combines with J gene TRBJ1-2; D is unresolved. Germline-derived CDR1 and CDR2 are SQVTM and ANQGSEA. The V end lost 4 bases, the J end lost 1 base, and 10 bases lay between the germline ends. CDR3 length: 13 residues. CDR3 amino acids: CSVGEVLNYGYTF. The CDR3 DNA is TGCAGCGTTGGAGAGGTGCTTAACTATGGCTACACCTTC.

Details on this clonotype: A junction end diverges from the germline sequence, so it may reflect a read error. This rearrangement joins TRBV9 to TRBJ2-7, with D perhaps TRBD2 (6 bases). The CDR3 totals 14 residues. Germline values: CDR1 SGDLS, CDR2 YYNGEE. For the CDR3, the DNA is TGTGCCAGCAGCCCTCGGGCGGGAAACGACGAGCAGTATTTC. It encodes CASSPRAGNDEQYF.

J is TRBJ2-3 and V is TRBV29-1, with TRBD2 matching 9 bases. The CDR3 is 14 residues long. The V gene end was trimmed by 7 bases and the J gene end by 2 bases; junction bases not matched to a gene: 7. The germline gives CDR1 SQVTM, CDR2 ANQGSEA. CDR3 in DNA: TGCAGCGCCCCTAGCGGGAAATCCACAGATACGCAGTATTTT. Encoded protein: CSAPSGKSTDTQYF.

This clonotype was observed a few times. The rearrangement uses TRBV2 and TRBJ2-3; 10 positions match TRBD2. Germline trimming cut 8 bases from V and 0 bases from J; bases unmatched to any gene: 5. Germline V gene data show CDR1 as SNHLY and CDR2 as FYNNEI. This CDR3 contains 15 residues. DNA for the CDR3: TGTGCCAGCGGGTTACTAGCGGGAAGCACAGATACGCAGTATTTT. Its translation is CASGLLAGSTDTQYF.

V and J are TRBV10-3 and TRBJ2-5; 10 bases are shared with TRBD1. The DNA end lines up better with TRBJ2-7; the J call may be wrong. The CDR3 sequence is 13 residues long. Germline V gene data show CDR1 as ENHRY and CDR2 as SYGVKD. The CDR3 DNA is TGTGCCACTAGGGACAGGGGCGACCACGAGCAGTACTTC. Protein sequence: CATRDRGDHEQYF.

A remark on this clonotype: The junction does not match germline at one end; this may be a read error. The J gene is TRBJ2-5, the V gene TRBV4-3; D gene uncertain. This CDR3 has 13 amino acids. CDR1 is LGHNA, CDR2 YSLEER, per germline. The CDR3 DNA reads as TGCGCCAGCAGGGACCCTACTCAAGAGACTCAGTACTTC. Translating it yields CASRDPTQETQYF.

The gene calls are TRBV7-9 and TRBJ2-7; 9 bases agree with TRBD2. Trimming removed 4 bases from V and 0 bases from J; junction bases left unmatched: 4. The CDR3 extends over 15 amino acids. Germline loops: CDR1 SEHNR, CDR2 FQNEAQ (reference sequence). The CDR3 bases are TGTGCCAGCAGCTCTTCTAGCGGGATCTCCTACGAGCAGTACTTC. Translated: CASSSSSGISYEQYF.

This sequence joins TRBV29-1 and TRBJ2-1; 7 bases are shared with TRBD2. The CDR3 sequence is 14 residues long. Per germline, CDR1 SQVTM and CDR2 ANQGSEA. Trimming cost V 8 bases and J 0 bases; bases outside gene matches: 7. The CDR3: CSSSRGVSYNEQFF. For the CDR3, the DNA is TGCAGCTCAAGTCGGGGGGTCTCCTACAATGAGCAGTTCTTC.

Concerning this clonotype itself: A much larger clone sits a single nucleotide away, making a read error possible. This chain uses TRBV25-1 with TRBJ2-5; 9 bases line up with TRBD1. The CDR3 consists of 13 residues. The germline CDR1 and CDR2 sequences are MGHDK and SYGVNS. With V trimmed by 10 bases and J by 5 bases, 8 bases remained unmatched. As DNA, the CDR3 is TGTGCCAACAGGGGACAGGGTGAGGAGACCCAGTACTTC. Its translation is CANRGQGEETQYF.

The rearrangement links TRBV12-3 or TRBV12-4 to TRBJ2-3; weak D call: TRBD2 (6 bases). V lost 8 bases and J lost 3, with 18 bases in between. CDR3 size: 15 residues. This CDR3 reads CASRDGGFETDTQYF. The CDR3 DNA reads TGTGCCAGCCGGGACGGAGGGTTTGAGACAGATACGCAGTATTTT.

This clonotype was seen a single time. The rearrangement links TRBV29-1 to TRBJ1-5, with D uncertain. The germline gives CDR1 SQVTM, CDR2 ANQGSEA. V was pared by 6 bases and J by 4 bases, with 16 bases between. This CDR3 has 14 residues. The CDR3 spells CSVTDGGFNQPQHF. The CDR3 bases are TGCAGCGTCACAGACGGAGGTTTTAATCAGCCCCAGCATTTT. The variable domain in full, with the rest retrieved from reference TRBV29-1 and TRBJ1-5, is SAVISQKPSRDICQRGTSLTIQCQVDSQVTMMFWYRQQPGQSLTLIATANQGSEATYESGFVIDKFPISRPNLTFSTLTVSNMSPEDSSIYLCSVTDGGFNQPQHFGDGTRLSIL.

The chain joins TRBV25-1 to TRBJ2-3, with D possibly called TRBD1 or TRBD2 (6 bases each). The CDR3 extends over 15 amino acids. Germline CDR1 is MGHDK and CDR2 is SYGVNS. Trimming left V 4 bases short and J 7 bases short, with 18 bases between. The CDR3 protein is CASSAVGGAGYTQYF. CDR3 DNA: TGTGCCAGCAGTGCGGTGGGGGGCGCGGGATATACGCAGTATTTT.

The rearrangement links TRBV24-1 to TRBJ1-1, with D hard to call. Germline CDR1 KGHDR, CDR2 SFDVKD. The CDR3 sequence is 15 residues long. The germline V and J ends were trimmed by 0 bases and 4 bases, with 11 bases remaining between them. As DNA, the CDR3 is TGTGCCACCAGTGATTTGAGAGCGCGGAGCACTGAAGCTTTCTTT. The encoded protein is CATSDLRARSTEAFF.

CDR3 in DNA: TGCAGTGCTAGAATGGGATCTACGTGGACCCAGTACTTC. It encodes CSARMGSTWTQYF. This chain joins TRBV20-1 and TRBJ2-5; D call uncertain. The CDR3 consists of 13 residues. Germline assignment: CDR1 DFQATT and CDR2 SNEGSKA (reference sequence). V dropped 2 bases and J dropped 7 bases, with 14 bases sitting between them.

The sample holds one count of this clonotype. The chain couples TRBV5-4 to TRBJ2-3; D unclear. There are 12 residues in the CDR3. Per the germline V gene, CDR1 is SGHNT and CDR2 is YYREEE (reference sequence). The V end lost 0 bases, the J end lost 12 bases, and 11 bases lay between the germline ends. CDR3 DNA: TGTGCCAGCAGCTTGGTAAGCTCTGCACAGTATTTT. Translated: CASSLVSSAQYF. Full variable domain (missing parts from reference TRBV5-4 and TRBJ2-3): ETGVTQSPTHLIKTRGQQVTLRCSSQSGHNTVSWYQQALGQGPQFIFQYYREEENGRGNFPPRFSGLQFPNYSSELNVNALELDDSALYLCASSLVSSAQYFGPGTRLTVL.

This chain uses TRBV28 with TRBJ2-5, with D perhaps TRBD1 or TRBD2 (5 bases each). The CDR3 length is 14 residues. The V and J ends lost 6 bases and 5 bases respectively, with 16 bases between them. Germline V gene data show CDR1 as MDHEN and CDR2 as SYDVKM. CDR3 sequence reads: CASRDSGTLETQYF. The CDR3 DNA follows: TGTGCCAGCAGAGACTCCGGGACGTTGGAGACCCAGTACTTC.

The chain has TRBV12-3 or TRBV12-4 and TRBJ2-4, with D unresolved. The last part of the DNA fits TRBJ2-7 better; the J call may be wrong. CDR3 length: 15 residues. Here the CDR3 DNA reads TGTGCCAGCAGTCCATCGGGCCCCTACTCCGTCGAGCAGTACTTC. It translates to CASSPSGPYSVEQYF.